This is a list of T cell receptor beta chains from one sample in a study of T cells in localized non-small cell lung cancer. Assay: immunoSEQ multiplex PCR; the TCRdb copy retains only in-frame clones and omits some. The repertoire holds tens of thousands of clones, with over 75% as singletons. The input for sequencing was peripheral blood, taken before any cancer treatment. These receptors originate from a female donor older than 55 with stage I lung adenocarcinoma. The CDR3 runs from the conserved cysteine through the conserved F or W. D genes are given only for firm matches. The listing skips clone size in some rows; elsewhere it reads once, few, many or a size class.

clone size	V gene	D gene	J gene	CDR3 DNA	CDR3 protein
.	TRBV11-2	.	TRBJ2-7	TGTGCCAGCAGCTTACGAAGTTACGAGCAGTACTTC	CASSLRSYEQYF
.	TRBV14	.	TRBJ2-1	TGTGCCAGCAGCCAAATCCAACTAGGGTACAATGAGCAGTTCTTC	CASSQIQLGYNEQFF
.	TRBV29-1	.	TRBJ2-7	TGCAGCGTTGATACTACCGGGACACTGAGCTCCTACGAGCAGTACTTC	CSVDTTGTLSSYEQYF
.	TRBV2	TRBD2	TRBJ2-1	TGTGCCAGCAGTAATCTAGCGGGACGTTACAATGAGCAGTTCTTC	CASSNLAGRYNEQFF
.	TRBV6-5	.	TRBJ2-7	TGTGCCAGCAGCCTTAGCGGCCCCTACGAGCAGTACTTC	CASSLSGPYEQYF
.	TRBV9	.	TRBJ1-1	TGTGCCAGCAGCGGAAGTAACACTGAAGCTTTCTTT	CASSGSNTEAFF
.	TRBV7-2	TRBD1	TRBJ1-2	TGTGCCAGCAGCTTAGCAGGACAGGGGATCTATGGCTACACCTTC	CASSLAGQGIYGYTF
.	TRBV7-2	.	TRBJ1-5	TGTGCCAGCAGCCTGGCGACCGGGGGAAATCAGCCCCAGCATTTT	CASSLATGGNQPQHF
.	TRBV4-3	.	TRBJ1-5	TGCGCCAGCAGCCAAGATACCAGGGCGACCCAGCATTTT	CASSQDTRATQHF
.	TRBV7-2	TRBD1	TRBJ2-7	TGTGCCAGCAGCTCCCTGACAGGGCCTTACGAGCAGTACTTC	CASSSLTGPYEQYF
.	TRBV12-5	.	TRBJ2-3	TGTGCTAGTGGTTCGGGAGGGACAGGGCGCCCCACAGATACGCAGTATTTT	CASGSGGTGRPTDTQYF
.	TRBV27	TRBD1	TRBJ1-2	TGTGCCAGCAGCCCAAGGGGGCAGGGTGGCTACACCTTC	CASSPRGQGGYTF
.	TRBV5-6	.	TRBJ2-3	TGTGCCAGCAGCTTGGTAGGGAGAAGGGGCACAGATACGCAGTATTTT	CASSLVGRRGTDTQYF
.	TRBV4-2	.	TRBJ1-6	TGTGCCAGCAGCCTTACAGGGCTTAATTCACCCCTCCACTTT	CASSLTGLNSPLHF
.	TRBV15	TRBD2	TRBJ2-3	TGTGCCACCGGCGGGACTAGCGGGAGAACAGATACGCAGTATTTT	CATGGTSGRTDTQYF
.	TRBV28	.	TRBJ1-2	TGTGCCAGCAGTTTGACAGTTTATGGCTACACCTTC	CASSLTVYGYTF
.	TRBV13	TRBD1	TRBJ2-6	TGTGCCAGCAGCCCACAGGGGGCCGCCTCTGGGGCCAACGTCCTGACTTTC	CASSPQGAASGANVLTF
few	TRBV7-2	.	TRBJ1-4	TGTGCCAGCAGCTCACATGGACCGCTTAATGAAAAACTGTTTTTT	CASSSHGPLNEKLFF
.	TRBV5-6	.	TRBJ2-5	TGTGCCAGCAGCTTGAAGGAGACCCAGTACTTC	CASSLKETQYF
.	TRBV27	.	TRBJ2-1	TGTGCCAGCAGTTACCCCTCCGGGGGTAATGAGCAGTTCTTC	CASSYPSGGNEQFF
.	TRBV7-2	TRBD2	TRBJ2-7	TGTGCCAGCAGCTTAGGACTAGCGGGTAGGAGCTCCTACGAGCAGTACTTC	CASSLGLAGRSSYEQYF
.	TRBV7-2	TRBD1	TRBJ1-1	TGTGCCAGCAGCTCCGGGACAGGGTTCACTGAAGCTTTCTTT	CASSSGTGFTEAFF
.	TRBV27	.	TRBJ1-1	TGTGCCAGCAGTTTGTGGGGTGGGGAGACTGAAGCTTTCTTT	CASSLWGGETEAFF
.	TRBV28	.	TRBJ2-7	TGTGCCAGCAGTTCCCCGGACAGAGGCTACGAGCAGTACTTC	CASSSPDRGYEQYF
.	TRBV5-8	TRBD1	TRBJ1-2	TGTGCCAGCAGCTTAGTACAGGGGAGTAGCTACTATGGCTACACCTTC	CASSLVQGSSYYGYTF